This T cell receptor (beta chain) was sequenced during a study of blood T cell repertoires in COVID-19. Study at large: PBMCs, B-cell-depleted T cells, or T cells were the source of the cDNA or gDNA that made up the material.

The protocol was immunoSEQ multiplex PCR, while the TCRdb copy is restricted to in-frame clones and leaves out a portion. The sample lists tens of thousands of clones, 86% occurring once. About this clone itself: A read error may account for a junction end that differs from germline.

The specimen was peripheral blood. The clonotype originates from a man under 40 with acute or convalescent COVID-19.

The CDR3 DNA reads TGTGCCAGCAGTTACTTTGGACAGCGAGTTTTT. It encodes CASSYFGQRVF. The genes are TRBV6-5 and TRBJ2-3, with a tentative D call TRBD1 (6 bases). There are 11 residues in the CDR3. Germline V CDR1 and CDR2: MNHEY, SVGAGI.